This T cell receptor (beta chain) was retrieved from a study of blood T cell repertoires in COVID-19. The wider study: Specimens from acute and convalescent COVID-19 originated in the United States, Italy and Spain. Sources were T cells, B-cell-depleted T cells, or PBMCs; the material itself was cDNA or gDNA.

This clone was seen only once. Cohorts were assigned according to the clinical history that participants reported. Assay used: immunoSEQ multiplex PCR; TCRdb lists only in-frame clones, some missing. The sample shows about 330,000 clones, 80% to 90% of them seen only once. The V and J ends lost 3 bases and 4 bases, in that order; junction bases with no gene match: 5. This CDR3 has 15 residues. Germline V CDR1 and CDR2: LNHDA, SQIVND (reference sequence). This sequence originates from a woman aged 18 to 35 who had recovered from COVID-19. Sequencing used PBMCs or T cells enriched from blood (not recorded which). This chain uses TRBV19 with TRBJ2-2, with 7 nucleotides matching TRBD2. CDR3 coding DNA: TGTGCCAGTAGTATCGGCGGGAGCGGCACCGGGGAGCTGTTTTTT. This gives the protein CASSIGGSGTGELFF.